This T cell receptor (beta chain) emerged from a study of regulatory T cells in long-lasting Graves disease. Study results and caveats: Persistent disease preferred TRBV28, TRBJ1-2 and TRBJ2-5.

Time point here: newly diagnosed GD, antithyroid drugs for less than 3 months. The authors made the TCR library using RNA they extracted from PBMCs. The TCR beta library used iRepertoire HTBI primers with Arm-PCR amplification of CDR3. TCRdb re-called the multiplex PCR reads with MiXCR, one entry per CDR3 protein. The repertoire has approximately 470,000 distinct CDR3 sequences, roughly 16% of them found once; the top ten carry 9% to 15%. This clonotype has just a few counts. Its antigen is not known. The CDR3 is 13 residues long. Germline CDR1 and CDR2: MNHEY and SVGEGT. V was clipped by 10 bases and J by 7 bases, with 16 bases between them. The same sample was also studied in work on T cells in Graves' hyperthyroidism and ophthalmopathy.

This rearrangement joins TRBV6-2 or TRBV6-3 to TRBJ2-2; D ambiguous. This material consisted of peripheral blood mononuclear cells (PBMCs), taken at new diagnosis, from a patient treated with antithyroid drugs. The TCR was taken from a man aged 40-50 years with Graves disease. For the CDR3, the DNA is TGTGCCAACATACCACAAAGGGTCGGGGAGCTGTTTTTT. Amino acids: CANIPQRVGELFF.